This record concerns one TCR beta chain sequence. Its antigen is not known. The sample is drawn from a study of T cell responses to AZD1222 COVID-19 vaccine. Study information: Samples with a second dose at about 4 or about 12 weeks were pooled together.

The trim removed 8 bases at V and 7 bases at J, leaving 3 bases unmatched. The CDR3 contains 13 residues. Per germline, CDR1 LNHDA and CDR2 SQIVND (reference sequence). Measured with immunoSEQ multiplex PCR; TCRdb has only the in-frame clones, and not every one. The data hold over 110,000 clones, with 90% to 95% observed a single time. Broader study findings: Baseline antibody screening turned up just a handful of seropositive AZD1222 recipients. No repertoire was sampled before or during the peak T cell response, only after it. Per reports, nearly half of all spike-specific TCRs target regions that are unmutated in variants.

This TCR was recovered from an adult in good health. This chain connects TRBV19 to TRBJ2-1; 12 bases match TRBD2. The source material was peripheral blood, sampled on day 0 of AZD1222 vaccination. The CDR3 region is CASRLAGVNEQFF. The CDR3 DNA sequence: TGTGCCAGTCGACTAGCGGGAGTGAATGAGCAGTTCTTC. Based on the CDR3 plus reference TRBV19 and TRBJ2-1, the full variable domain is DGGITQSPKYLFRKEGQNVTLSCEQNLNHDAMYWYRQDPGQGLRLIYYSQIVNDFQKGDIAEGYSVSREKKESFPLTVTSAQKNPTAFYLCASRLAGVNEQFFGPGTRLTVL.